This T cell receptor (beta chain) emerged from a study of Ad26.COV2.S vaccination and SARS-CoV-2 variants (dated by TCRdb to the early 2020s). Broadly, across the study: Donors in the vaccine arm were drawn from COV1001, a multicentre, randomized, double-blind, placebo-controlled phase I-IIa trial testing Ad26.COV2.S in healthy adults. Ad26.COV2.S was given intramuscularly at 5x10^10 or 1x10^11 viral particles, as a single shot or as two shots 56 days apart. Sequencing of the TCRbeta repertoire served to evaluate the specificity and breadth of SARS-CoV-2-reactive T cell receptors following Ad26.COV2.S vaccination. A total of around 32 samples were included in the TCR-sequenced set, comprising roughly 20 Ad26.COV2.S vaccine recipients, 5 placebo recipients and 8 SARS-CoV-2 convalescent individuals. Participants in the trial were split at random into five groups of five each, receiving low-dose or high-dose Ad26.COV2.S once or twice, or else placebo on both occasions. Blinding of investigators to trial group allocation was maintained during experiments and outcome assessment.

Turning to this clone: It has no known antigen specificity. The record has no base qualities; no much larger clone is one base away. This sample includes further DNA sequences coding for the same CDR3.

The meaning of the sample's treatment or condition label: roughly 18 received Ad26.COV2.S at low or high dose, single or two shots; 5 received placebo; per-sample allocation not given. For vaccine and placebo recipients, repertoires were sequenced using samples collected on day 63 after the first injection. Between 29 July and 7 August 2020, Cohort 1b enrolled 20 to 30 adults aged 18-55 years at one site in Boston, USA. Ad26.COV2.S was a replication-incompetent adenovirus type 26 vector expressing a prefusion-stabilized SARS-CoV-2 spike protein from the original Wuhan strain. The cysteine opens and the phenylalanine closes a CDR3 of 14 amino acids. Kept here is only the CDR3 DNA, which spans 42 bases and is read in frame from base 1. CDR1 and CDR2 (SGHNT, YYREEE) derive from the germline V gene (reference sequence). At the junction V is shortened by 3 bases and J by 2 bases; bases outside the gene matches: 4.

TCRbeta CDR3 regions were sequenced with the immunoSEQ Assay. After extraction, genomic DNA underwent amplification by bias-controlled multiplex PCR, followed by high-throughput sequencing. The paper's processing steps were these. To quantify the absolute abundance of every unique TCRbeta CDR3 region, sequences were collapsed and filtered. T cell fraction was estimated by normalizing TCRbeta template counts to usable DNA, with usable DNA measured through amplification of reference genes found in all nucleated cells. Repertoire TCRs were annotated as SARS-CoV-2-specific when V gene, CDR3 amino acid sequence and J gene were exactly matched to a known reactive TCR set. MIRA supplied the reference SARS-CoV-2 TCR set, which was filtered for enrichment in COVID-19-positive ImmuneCODE repertoires so that public or cross-reactive TCRs were removed. Using the MIRA antigens, annotated TCRs were further analysed by specific ORF or by position within an ORF. Breadth was defined as annotated unique rearrangements over total unique productive rearrangements; depth was the summed frequency of those rearrangements. Group comparisons of TCR breadth used two-sided Wilcoxon rank-sum tests. Sourced from immuneACCESS, this table was stored by TCRdb with only in-frame sequences that have V and J called. A share of the clones is absent; for the studies checked, an unresolved V gene accounts for under half, and the remainder has no known explanation. That table is the source of V, J and clone size, and D and trimming were worked out from the DNA. In this sample the table shows roughly 380,000 clones, approximately 88% of which occur a single time. Approximately 4% of the sample goes to the ten largest clones.

The investigation overall reported the following: After vaccination, spike-specific CD8+ and CD4+ T cell responses were reported to show substantial breadth. Comparing responses between vaccine doses or regimens was not something the study was powered to do. Ad26.COV2.S recipients had higher spike-specific TCR breadth than placebo recipients (P = 0.0014). Comparable non-spike TCR breadth was observed between vaccine and placebo recipients, consistent with only spike being contained in the vaccine. It was noted by the authors that total T cell responses may have been underestimated by the TCR breadth and depth analyses.

The source of this sequence is a person between 18 and 59 years old who received the Ad26.COV2.S COVID-19 vaccine or a placebo. Recombination joined TRBV5-4 with TRBJ2-7, with TRBD1 matching 8 junction bases. Sequencing used peripheral blood, obtained in a trial of Ad26.COV2.S vaccine versus placebo. The encoded CDR3 is CASSSGQGAYEQYF. In nucleotides, the sequence is TGTGCCAGCAGCTCCGGACAGGGAGCCTACGAGCAGTACTTC. Extended through the reference TRBV5-4 and TRBJ2-7 proteins, this CDR3 yields the full variable domain: ETGVTQSPTHLIKTRGQQVTLRCSSQSGHNTVSWYQQALGQGPQFIFQYYREEENGRGNFPPRFSGLQFPNYSSELNVNALELDDSALYLCASSSGQGAYEQYFGPGTRLTVT.